These 16 T cell receptor beta chains share one sample of origin, sequenced in a study of OX40 agonist ivuxolimab in advanced cancers. TCRdb keeps only in-frame clones here, not all; method: immunoSEQ multiplex PCR. The sample records tens of thousands of clones, approximately 90% being singletons. Sequenced material: CD4+ or CD8+ T cells sorted from blood, taken in a trial of the OX40 agonist ivuxolimab. The receptors were sampled from an adult with an advanced solid tumor such as melanoma, head and neck, liver or kidney cancer.

The rearrangement links TRBV19 to TRBJ2-7; TRBD1 is a possible D gene (5 bases). CDR1 and CDR2 (germline): LNHDA, SQIVND (reference sequence). The V gene lost 4 bases and the J gene lost 3 bases, with 10 bases spanning the gap. This CDR3 region has 13 residues. The CDR3 spells CASSTTDSYEQYF. CDR3 coding DNA: TGTGCCAGTAGTACAACCGACAGCTACGAGCAGTACTTC.

The chain links TRBV14 to TRBJ1-2, with 11 nucleotides matching TRBD1. V shed 0 bases, J shed 6 bases, and the junction held 6 bases outside the gene matches. CDR1 and CDR2 (germline): SGHDN, FVKESK. This CDR3 is built from 16 residues. The CDR3 protein is CASSQDRTGGYNGYTF. The DNA of the CDR3 is TGTGCCAGCAGCCAAGACAGGACAGGGGGCTATAATGGCTACACCTTC.

This sequence joins TRBV5-5 and TRBJ2-7; maybe TRBD1 (5 bases). Germline V gene sequence: CDR1 SGHKS, CDR2 YYEKEE (reference sequence). V dropped 4 bases and J dropped 2 bases, with 10 bases sitting between them. The CDR3 runs 13 residues. CDR3 nucleotides: TGTGCCAGCAGCATAACAGGAACCTACGAGCAGTACTTC. As protein: CASSITGTYEQYF.

The chain is built from TRBV7-8 and TRBJ2-2; D uncertain. CDR1 is SGHVS and CDR2 is FQNEAQ in the germline V gene. Between the trimmed V and J ends, which lost 7 bases and 1 base, there was a span of 7 bases. The CDR3 is made up of 13 amino acids. CDR3 bases: TGTGCCAGCACGGACCTGAACACCGGGGAGCTGTTTTTT. It yields the protein CASTDLNTGELFF.

This rearrangement joins TRBV27 to TRBJ2-7; 7 positions agree with TRBD1. CDR3 size: 14 residues. From germline, CDR1 is MNHEY and CDR2 SMNVEV (reference sequence). V trimming: 8 bases; J trimming: 5 bases; junction bases outside the gene matches: 12. CDR3 DNA sequence: TGTGCCAGCCGTAAGTGGACAGGCGGTGACGAGCAGTACTTC. Residues: CASRKWTGGDEQYF.

The genes are TRBV13 and TRBJ2-1, with D unresolved. The CDR3 contains 16 residues. Deletions cut 5 bases from V and 0 bases from J, with 14 bases between. CDR1 is PRHDT and CDR2 is FYEKMQ in the germline V gene (reference sequence). The CDR3 region is CASSTPQTSSYNEQFF. For the CDR3, the DNA is TGTGCCAGCAGCACACCCCAGACGAGCTCCTACAATGAGCAGTTCTTC.

This rearrangement joins TRBV6-1 to TRBJ2-3; the D is unclear. The V gene lost 0 bases and the J gene lost 1 base, with 8 bases spanning the gap. This CDR3 comprises 15 residues. The germline CDR1 and CDR2 sequences are MNHNS and SASEGT. The CDR3 region is CASSEAEHRTDTQYF. CDR3 nucleotides: TGTGCCAGCAGTGAAGCCGAACACCGCACAGATACGCAGTATTTT.

V usage is TRBV7-8 and J usage is TRBJ1-1; TRBD1 is a possible D gene (5 bases). Germline assignment: CDR1 SGHVS and CDR2 FQNEAQ. The CDR3 runs to 16 residues. Between the trimmed V and J ends, which lost 1 base and 1 base, there was a span of 13 bases. CDR3 residues: CASSLVRVRENTEAFF. CDR3 coding DNA: TGTGCCAGCAGCTTAGTAAGGGTCAGGGAGAACACTGAAGCTTTCTTT. Together with reference TRBV7-8 and TRBJ1-1, the CDR3 gives the full variable domain: GAGVSQSPRYKVAKRGQDVALRCDPISGHVSLFWYQQALGQGPEFLTYFQNEAQLDKSGLPSDRFFAERPEGSVSTLKIQRTQQEDSAVYLCASSLVRVRENTEAFFGQGTRLTVV.

The chain employs TRBV5-1 and TRBJ2-1; D possibly corresponds to TRBD2 (5 bases). The V gene lost 7 bases and the J gene lost 0 bases, with 11 bases spanning the gap. The CDR3 consists of 14 residues. The germline gives CDR1 SGHRS, CDR2 YFSETQ. This CDR3 reads CASGTRSSYNEQFF. The DNA of the CDR3 is TGCGCCAGCGGAACTAGGAGCTCCTACAATGAGCAGTTCTTC.

This clone was observed a single time. V is TRBV18 and J is TRBJ2-7, with TRBD1 as a possible D gene (6 bases). The CDR3 is made up of 15 amino acids. Germline loops: CDR1 KGHSH, CDR2 LQKENI. Trimming pared 5 bases from V and 1 base from J, leaving 15 bases between. This chain's CDR3 is CASSSPATGSYEQYF. CDR3 nucleotide sequence: TGTGCCAGCTCATCCCCCGCGACAGGATCCTACGAGCAGTACTTC. The full variable domain, in which reference TRBV18 and TRBJ2-7 provide the parts outside the CDR3, is NAGVMQNPRHLVRRRGQEARLRCSPMKGHSHVYWYRQLPEEGLKFMVYLQKENIIDESGMPKERFSAEFPKEGPSILRIQQVVRGDSAAYFCASSSPATGSYEQYFGPGTRLTVT.

The chain couples TRBV4-3 to TRBJ2-2; weak D call: TRBD2 (6 bases). Trimming removed 0 bases at V and 4 bases at J, with 12 bases between. The germline V gene has CDR1 LGHNA and CDR2 YSLEER. This CDR3 region has 16 residues. CDR3 protein: CASSQDGSGGTGELFF. CDR3 sequence (DNA): TGCGCCAGCAGCCAAGATGGTTCCGGGGGCACCGGGGAGCTGTTTTTT.

The CDR3 nucleotides read TGTGCCAGCAGGGGGGCTAGCGGACTCTACGAGCAGTACTTC. This sequence encodes CASRGASGLYEQYF. J is TRBJ2-7 and V is TRBV7-9; perhaps TRBD2 as D (7 bases). V gave up 6 bases and J gave up 3 bases, with 15 bases separating them. CDR1 is SEHNR and CDR2 is FQNEAQ in the germline V gene (reference sequence). This CDR3 is built from 14 residues.

J is TRBJ2-1 and V is TRBV5-6; a weak D match, TRBD2 (6 bases). V dropped 4 bases and J dropped 6 bases, with 11 bases sitting between them. The germline V gene encodes CDR1 SGHDT and CDR2 YYEEEE. This CDR3 has 13 amino acids. CDR3 sequence: CASSRDSLNEQFF. As DNA, the CDR3 is TGTGCCAGCAGCAGGGACTCCCTCAATGAGCAGTTCTTC.

This rearrangement joins TRBV7-3 to TRBJ2-7, with 11 nucleotides matching TRBD2. Looked up from germline, CDR1 is SGHTA and CDR2 is FQGTGA. This CDR3 has 15 amino acids. Unmatched junction bases numbered 3, after V lost 2 bases and J lost 3 bases. The CDR3 reads CASSLLSGRGYEQYF. The CDR3 region has the DNA TGTGCCAGCAGCTTACTTAGCGGGAGGGGCTACGAGCAGTACTTC.

V gene TRBV19 combines with J gene TRBJ2-5; tentatively, D is TRBD1 (5 bases). The V gene's germline CDR1 is LNHDA and CDR2 SQIVND (reference sequence). V lost 4 bases, J lost 2 bases, and 8 bases lay in between. The CDR3 consists of 13 residues. CDR3 protein: CASSTRVQETQYF. CDR3 nucleotide sequence: TGTGCCAGTAGTACCAGGGTTCAAGAGACCCAGTACTTC. Filled out from reference TRBV19 and TRBJ2-5, the complete variable domain reads DGGITQSPKYLFRKEGQNVTLSCEQNLNHDAMYWYRQDPGQGLRLIYYSQIVNDFQKGDIAEGYSVSREKKESFPLTVTSAQKNPTAFYLCASSTRVQETQYFGPGTRLLVL.

J is TRBJ2-2 and V is TRBV10-3, with 11 bases aligning to TRBD1. Germline V gene data show CDR1 as ENHRY and CDR2 as SYGVKD. V was pared by 8 bases and J by 5 bases, with 4 bases of the junction left unmatched. CDR3 size: 14 residues. The CDR3 coding sequence is TGTGCCATCCAGGGACAGGGGGTAACCGGGGAGCTGTTTTTT. Its translation: CAIQGQGVTGELFF.